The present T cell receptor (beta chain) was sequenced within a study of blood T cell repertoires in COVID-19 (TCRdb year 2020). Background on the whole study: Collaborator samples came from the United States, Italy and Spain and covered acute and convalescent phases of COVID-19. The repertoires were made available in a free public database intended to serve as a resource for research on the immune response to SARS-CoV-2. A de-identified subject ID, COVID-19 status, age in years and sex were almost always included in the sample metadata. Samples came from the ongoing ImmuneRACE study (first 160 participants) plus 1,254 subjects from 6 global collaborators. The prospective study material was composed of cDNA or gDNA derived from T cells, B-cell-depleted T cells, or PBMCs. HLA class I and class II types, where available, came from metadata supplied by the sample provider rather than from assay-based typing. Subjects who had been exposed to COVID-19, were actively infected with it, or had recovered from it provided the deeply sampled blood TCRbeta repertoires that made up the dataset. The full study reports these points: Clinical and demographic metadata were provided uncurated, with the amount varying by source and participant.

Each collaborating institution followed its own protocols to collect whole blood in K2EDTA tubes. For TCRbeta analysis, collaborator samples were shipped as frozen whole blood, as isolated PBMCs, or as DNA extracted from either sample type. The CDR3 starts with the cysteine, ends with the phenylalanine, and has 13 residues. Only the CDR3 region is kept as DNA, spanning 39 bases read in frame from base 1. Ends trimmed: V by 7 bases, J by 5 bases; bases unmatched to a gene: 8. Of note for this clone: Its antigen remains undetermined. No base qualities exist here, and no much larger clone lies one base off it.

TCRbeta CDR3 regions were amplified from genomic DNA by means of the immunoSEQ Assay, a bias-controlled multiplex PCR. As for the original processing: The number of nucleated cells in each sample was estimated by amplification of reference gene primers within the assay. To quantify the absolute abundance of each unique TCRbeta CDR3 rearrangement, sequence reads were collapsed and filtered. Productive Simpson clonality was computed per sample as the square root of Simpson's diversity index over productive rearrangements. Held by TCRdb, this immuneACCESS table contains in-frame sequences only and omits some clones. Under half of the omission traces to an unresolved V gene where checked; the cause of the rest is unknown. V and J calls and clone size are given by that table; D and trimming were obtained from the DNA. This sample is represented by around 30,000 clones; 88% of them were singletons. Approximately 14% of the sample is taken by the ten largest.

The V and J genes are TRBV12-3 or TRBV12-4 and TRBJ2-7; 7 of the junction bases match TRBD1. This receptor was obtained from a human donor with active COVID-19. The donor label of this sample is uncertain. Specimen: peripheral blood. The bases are TGTGCCAGCAAGCTCCTTCAGGGGGACGAGCAGTACTTC. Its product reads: CASKLLQGDEQYF.